The present TCR beta chain was sequenced within a study of cytomegalovirus exposure and HLA in healthy donors. Primers: 60 Vbeta forward and 13 Jbeta reverse. The table came from immunoSEQ multiplex PCR; TCRdb's copy has only in-frame clones and leaves some out. The sample has 50,000 or so clones; 81% are singletons. This clone occurred once. This CDR3 is 16 amino acids long. The V gene's germline CDR1 is SGHDN and CDR2 FVKESK. V was trimmed by 1 base and J by 1 base, leaving 10 bases between them. The chain uses TRBV14 and TRBJ2-2; a possible D gene is TRBD1 (6 bases). This TCR derives from a boy aged 10-17 years in good health and CMV-seropositive. Material: PBMCs. CDR3 residues: CASSQGGLVNTGELFF. The DNA of the CDR3 is TGTGCCAGCAGCCAAGGGGGGCTCGTGAACACCGGGGAGCTGTTTTTT.